A selection of T cell receptor beta chains follows, all from one sample in a study of Graves' ophthalmopathy and Graves' hyperthyroidism. TCRdb re-analysed the multiplex PCR reads in MiXCR, keeping a single row per CDR3 protein. The table includes just over 600,000 distinct CDR3 sequences, about 24% detected once. Sequencing was carried out using peripheral blood. The receptors here all came from a woman aged 18-30 years with stable Graves' hyperthyroidism. Some clones in this sample may be carry-over from other donors' samples. CDR3s include the opening cysteine and the closing phenylalanine or tryptophan. Each record gives: J gene, clone size, V gene, D gene, CDR3 protein, CDR3 DNA. D genes are given only for firm matches. Expanded clones get a size class; other rows say once, few or many, or leave the size out.

TRBJ2-5,few,TRBV5-1,-,CASSPGAFGQETQYF,TGCGCCAGCAGCCCGGGCGCGTTTGGCCAAGAGACCCAGTACTTC
TRBJ2-7,-,TRBV27,TRBD2,CASNIAGYNPYEQYF,TGTGCCAGCAACATAGCGGGATACAACCCCTACGAGCAGTACTTC
TRBJ1-2,once,TRBV20-1,TRBD1,CSAGTWGGGADFGYTF,TGCAGTGCTGGCACCTGGGGAGGGGGCGCAGATTTTGGCTACACCTTC
TRBJ1-6,many,TRBV28,-,CASRTENNSPLHF,TGTGCCAGCCGGACCGAAAATAATTCACCCCTCCACTTT
TRBJ1-2,many,TRBV5-1,-,CASSTGPTPSYGYTF,TGCGCCAGCAGCACGGGACCGACCCCTTCTTATGGCTACACCTTC
TRBJ2-6,many,TRBV7-3,-,CASSLGAGSGANVLTF,TGTGCCAGCAGCTTAGGGGCGGGGTCTGGGGCCAACGTCCTGACTTTC
TRBJ2-5,many,TRBV4-1,TRBD2,CASSQDPSGGIQETQYF,TGCGCCAGCAGCCAAGATCCTAGCGGAGGGATCCAAGAGACCCAGTACTTC
TRBJ2-7,many,TRBV7-2,TRBD2,CASSSWMGGEYF,TGTGCCAGCAGCTCCTGGATGGGGGGGGAGTACTTC
TRBJ1-1,many,TRBV9,-,CASSVDSRRDTEAFF,TGTGCCAGCAGCGTAGATTCTAGGAGGGACACTGAAGCTTTCTTT
TRBJ2-7,few,TRBV5-1,TRBD2,CASSLGLADSSYEQYF,TGCGCCAGCAGCCTGGGACTAGCGGATTCCTCCTACGAGCAGTACTTC
TRBJ2-2,-,TRBV4-1,TRBD1,CASSQVPGQAAGELFF,TGCGCCAGCAGCCAAGTTCCGGGACAGGCTGCCGGGGAGCTGTTTTTT
TRBJ1-1,many,TRBV9,TRBD1,CASSALNGDRLDTEAFF,TGTGCCAGCAGCGCCCTAAACGGGGACAGACTGGACACTGAAGCTTTCTTT
TRBJ2-5,once,TRBV11-2,TRBD2,CASSSPMTSGGTQYF,TGTGCCAGCAGCTCCCCCATGACTAGCGGGGGTACCCAGTACTTC
TRBJ2-2,many,TRBV12-3/TRBV12-4,-,CATNGRDKNTGELFF,TGTGCCACCAACGGAAGGGACAAGAACACCGGGGAGCTGTTTTTT
TRBJ1-2,many,TRBV6-5,-,CASSYGSTANYGYTF,TGTGCCAGCAGTTACGGATCCACGGCCAACTATGGCTACACCTTC
TRBJ2-6,once,TRBV6-1,TRBD1,CASRSGGFRSGANVLTF,TGTGCCAGCAGATCAGGGGGTTTTAGGTCTGGGGCCAACGTCCTGACTTTC
TRBJ2-7,many,TRBV27,TRBD2,CASRKRESYEQYF,TGTGCCAGCAGAAAGCGGGAGTCCTACGAGCAGTACTTC
TRBJ2-5,few,TRBV28,TRBD2,CASFTSASETQYF,TGTGCCAGTTTCACTAGCGCGTCGGAGACCCAGTACTTC
TRBJ2-7,many,TRBV6-1,-,CASSPGSTYEQYF,TGTGCCAGCAGTCCCGGATCAACCTACGAGCAGTACTTC
TRBJ1-5,many,TRBV19,TRBD1,CASSIVLGQYSNQPQHF,TGTGCCAGTAGTATAGTCTTGGGACAGTATAGCAATCAGCCCCAGCATTTT
TRBJ1-2,few,TRBV20-1,-,CSASPQIYGYTF,TGCAGTGCTAGCCCCCAGATCTATGGCTACACCTTC
TRBJ2-7,many,TRBV3-1,-,CASSQDRAGPLSEQYF,TGTGCCAGCAGCCAAGATCGGGCAGGCCCTCTGTCCGAGCAGTACTTC
TRBJ1-1,many,TRBV6-5,-,CASSLTARQMNTEAFF,TGTGCCAGCAGTTTAACTGCGCGACAGATGAACACTGAAGCTTTCTTT
TRBJ1-2,many,TRBV3-1,-,CASSREGTDYGYTF,TGTGCCAGCAGCCGGGAGGGGACGGACTATGGCTACACCTTC
TRBJ2-2,many,TRBV12-3/TRBV12-4,-,CATRARSTGELFF,TGTGCCACACGAGCGCGGTCTACCGGGGAGCTGTTTTTT
TRBJ2-5,few,TRBV25-1,-,CASSEPGGIQETQYF,TGTGCCAGCAGTGAACCTGGGGGGATCCAAGAGACCCAGTACTTC
TRBJ2-4,many,TRBV20-1,-,CSGKNTALAKNIQYF,TGCAGTGGAAAGAACACAGCACTAGCCAAAAACATTCAGTACTTC
TRBJ2-7,-,TRBV13,TRBD1,CASSLEGQASYEQYF,TGTGCCAGCAGCTTAGAGGGACAGGCTTCCTACGAGCAGTACTTC
TRBJ1-2,many,TRBV6-1,TRBD1,CASSGTGTGGPPLPF,TGTGCCAGCAGTGGGACCGGGACAGGGGGCCCACCTTTGCCCTTC
TRBJ1-2,many,TRBV6-1,-,CASSDAGVGYTF,TGTGCCAGCAGCGACGCAGGGGTCGGCTACACCTTC
TRBJ1-1,few,TRBV12-3/TRBV12-4,-,CASSPRDKLNTEAFF,TGTGCCAGCAGTCCCCGGGACAAACTGAACACTGAAGCTTTCTTT
TRBJ2-7,-,TRBV6-5,-,CASSYPVGGSYEQYF,TGTGCCAGCAGTTACCCCGTGGGGGGCTCCTACGAGCAGTACTTC
TRBJ1-2,many,TRBV11-2,-,CASSLGQVNYGYTF,TGTGCCAGCAGCTTAGGCCAGGTCAACTATGGCTACACCTTC
TRBJ2-2,many,TRBV7-6,-,CASSPVGAGAGELFF,TGTGCCAGCAGCCCGGTGGGGGCCGGGGCCGGGGAGCTGTTTTTT
TRBJ1-1,few,TRBV13,-,CASRTGGGEAFF,TGTGCCAGCAGAACCGGGGGGGGTGAAGCTTTCTTT
TRBJ2-5,few,TRBV18,-,CASSPRAGAQETQYF,TGTGCCAGCTCACCCAGGGCAGGGGCTCAAGAGACCCAGTACTTC
TRBJ2-5,few,TRBV30,-,CAWRVRLERETQYF,TGTGCCTGGAGGGTGAGACTAGAAAGAGAGACCCAGTACTTC